The 18 T cell receptor beta chains given below trace back to one sample, sequenced in a study of T cells in Graves' hyperthyroidism and ophthalmopathy. The CDR3 regions of TCR beta were amplified from RNA transcripts. HTBI primers were employed in a first-round RT-PCR of the TCR CDR3. TCRdb used MiXCR to reprocess the multiplex PCR reads, holding one entry per CDR3 protein. The profile covers around 720,000 distinct CDR3 sequences, with 35% appearing a single time and more than 25% taken by the ten largest. The sample consisted of blood. The source is a woman in her thirties or forties with Graves' hyperthyroidism.

This clonotype was counted only a few times. The chain combines TRBV4-2 with TRBJ1-3, with D tentatively TRBD1 (6 bases). The V gene lost 0 bases and the J gene lost 0 bases, with 9 bases spanning the gap. CDR3 length: 16 residues. Germline V gives CDR1 LGHNA, CDR2 YNFKEQ. The CDR3, as DNA: TGTGCCAGCAGCCAAGAGGGGGGCCACTCTGGAAACACCATATATTTT. It translates to CASSQEGGHSGNTIYF.

In its sample, this clonotype was seen a few times. V is TRBV6-6 and J is TRBJ1-1; D is perhaps TRBD1 (6 bases). This CDR3 is built from 13 residues. Germline-derived CDR1 and CDR2 are MNHNY and SVGAGI (reference sequence). The V and J ends lost 6 bases and 4 bases respectively, with 12 bases between them. The CDR3 region has the DNA TGTGCCAGCAGCAAAGAGACAGGCACTGAAGCTTTCTTT. Translation gives CASSKETGTEAFF.

The chain links TRBV12-3 or TRBV12-4 to TRBJ1-1; 8 positions match TRBD1. CDR3 size: 15 residues. V dropped 6 bases and J dropped 8; count of bases not matched to a gene: 14. CDR3 amino acids: CASSRSGGLELEAFF. The DNA for the CDR3 is TGTGCCAGCAGCCGCTCAGGGGGCCTCGAATTGGAAGCTTTCTTT.

The chain recombines TRBV4-3 with TRBJ1-1; a possible D gene is TRBD1 (5 bases). V was pared by 0 bases and J by 5 bases, with 13 bases between. CDR1 is LGHNA and CDR2 is YSLEER in the germline V gene. The CDR3 loop spans 15 amino acids. The CDR3 reads CASSQESGTRTEAFF. As DNA, the CDR3 is TGCGCCAGCAGCCAAGAATCAGGGACGAGGACTGAAGCTTTCTTT.

This clonotype was observed at least ten times. This rearrangement joins TRBV7-2 to TRBJ2-7; 9 bases agree with TRBD1. Per germline, CDR1 SGHTA and CDR2 FQGNSA. The CDR3 contains 14 residues. The V and J ends lost 1 base and 3 bases, in that order; junction bases with no gene match: 1. CDR3 loop: CASSLGQGDYEQYF. Written as DNA, the CDR3 is TGTGCCAGCAGCTTAGGACAGGGGGACTACGAGCAGTACTTC.

The chain couples TRBV20-1 to TRBJ1-1, with 9 nucleotides matching TRBD1. J lost 5 bases, V lost 5 bases, and 12 bases had no gene match. From germline, CDR1 is DFQATT and CDR2 SNEGSKA (reference sequence). This CDR3 contains 15 residues. The CDR3 reads CSARRGTGLGTEAFF. The CDR3 region has the DNA TGCAGTGCTCGACGAGGGACAGGGTTGGGGACTGAAGCTTTCTTT.

In its sample, this clonotype was seen many times. The chain employs TRBV19 and TRBJ1-2; 8 nucleotides agree with TRBD1. This CDR3 contains 14 residues. The V gene end was trimmed by 6 bases and the J gene end by 8 bases; junction bases not matched to a gene: 11. Germline lookup yields CDR1 LNHDA and CDR2 SQIVND (reference sequence). The CDR3 spells CASRPRQGTDGYTF. In DNA form, the CDR3 reads TGTGCCAGTAGACCGAGACAGGGGACGGACGGCTACACCTTC.

In its sample, this clonotype was seen many times. This rearrangement joins TRBV19 to TRBJ1-5; D is unresolved. V lost 6 bases to trimming and J lost 1 base, with 4 bases between them. Germline-derived CDR1 and CDR2 are LNHDA and SQIVND (reference sequence). There are 12 residues in the CDR3. In DNA form, the CDR3 reads TGTGCCAGTAGAAACAGCAATCAGCCCCAGCATTTT. It codes for CASRNSNQPQHF.

This clonotype occurred a few times. The chain joins TRBV20-1 to TRBJ2-3; 8 bases line up with TRBD1. The CDR3 consists of 14 residues. Germline CDR1 DFQATT, CDR2 SNEGSKA (reference sequence). The ends lost 6 bases at V and 1 base at J; junction bases unmatched: 6. The CDR3 loop is CSARTGIGTDTQYF. CDR3 nucleotides: TGCAGTGCCAGGACAGGGATCGGCACAGATACGCAGTATTTT.

The J gene is TRBJ1-1, the V gene TRBV24-1, with D hard to call. The CDR3 is 13 residues long. V was clipped by 3 bases and J by 3 bases, with 7 bases between them. Germline V gives CDR1 KGHDR, CDR2 SFDVKD. CDR3 sequence (DNA): TGTGCCACCAGTGATCCTGGGGACACTGAAGCTTTCTTT. The encoded protein is CATSDPGDTEAFF.

This clonotype was seen at least ten times. The rearrangement links TRBV2 to TRBJ1-5; a weak D match, TRBD1 (5 bases). Trimming removed 1 base from V and 9 bases from J, with 10 bases in between. CDR3 length: 13 residues. Per germline, CDR1 SNHLY and CDR2 FYNNEI. The CDR3 coding sequence is TGTGCCAGCAGTGAAGTGGGGGGTGGGCCCCAGCATTTT. As protein: CASSEVGGGPQHF.

The chain is built from TRBV20-1 and TRBJ1-2, with a weak D call TRBD1 (5 bases). Trimming left V 2 bases short and J 4 bases short, with 14 bases between. Germline CDR1 is DFQATT and CDR2 is SNEGSKA (reference sequence). This CDR3 spans 14 amino acids. This CDR3 is CSARPGDGTYGYTF. CDR3 sequence (DNA): TGCAGTGCTAGACCCGGGGACGGAACCTATGGCTACACCTTC.

This clonotype was counted once. V usage is TRBV15 and J usage is TRBJ2-2; D unclear. Trimming pared 2 bases from V and 6 bases from J, leaving 1 base between. Germline-derived CDR1 and CDR2 are LNHNV and YYDKDF (reference sequence). CDR3 size: 11 residues. CDR3 in amino acids: CATSRPGELFF. The CDR3 DNA sequence: TGTGCCACCAGCAGACCCGGGGAGCTGTTTTTT.

This clonotype was seen ten or more times. The V gene is TRBV10-3, the J gene TRBJ2-7, with 7 bases identical to TRBD2. V shed 9 bases, J shed 4 bases, and the junction held 6 bases outside the gene matches. This CDR3 region has 12 residues. The germline gives CDR1 ENHRY, CDR2 SYGVKD. In DNA, the CDR3 is TGTGCCATTCGGGGGGAACTTTACGAGCAGTACTTC. Translation: CAIRGELYEQYF.

V usage is TRBV6-2 or TRBV6-3 and J usage is TRBJ1-1; D not resolved. The V gene lost 8 bases and the J gene lost 4 bases, with 14 bases spanning the gap. The CDR3 runs 13 residues. CDR1 MNHEY and CDR2 SVGEGT come from the germline V gene. Here the CDR3 reads CASQPDASTEAFF. The DNA for the CDR3 is TGTGCCAGCCAGCCCGACGCGAGCACTGAAGCTTTCTTT.

This chain links TRBV7-9 with TRBJ1-4, with D maybe TRBD1 (5 bases). Germline values: CDR1 SEHNR, CDR2 FQNEAQ (reference sequence). CDR3 size: 13 residues. Deletions cut 3 bases from V and 10 bases from J, with 12 bases between. The CDR3: CASSFTGGGKLFF. CDR3 DNA sequence: TGTGCCAGCAGCTTTACGGGGGGGGGAAAACTGTTTTTT.

The genes are TRBV6-5 and TRBJ1-1; 7 bases fit TRBD1. Trimming took 2 bases from V and 3 from J; bases not matched to a gene: 6. This CDR3 spans 15 amino acids. Germline V lookup: CDR1 MNHEY, CDR2 SVGAGI. The CDR3 DNA follows: TGTGCCAGCAGTTACCCGGACAGGCCAGACACTGAAGCTTTCTTT. It encodes CASSYPDRPDTEAFF.

Only a few counts were recorded for this clonotype. V gene TRBV4-1 combines with J gene TRBJ1-2; D is ambiguous. The CDR3 contains 16 residues. Per the germline V gene, CDR1 is MGHRA and CDR2 is YSYEKL. V was shortened by 1 base and J by 8 bases, with 20 bases between the two germline ends. Written as DNA, the CDR3 is TGCGCCAGCAGCCAAGTGCGCGGACCCATTGCGAGGGGCTACACCTTC. Protein: CASSQVRGPIARGYTF.